This TCR beta chain was profiled in a study of T cell repertoires in cytomegalovirus infection. Study overall: The authors relied on CMV epitopes, both recently identified HLA-C-restricted and well-studied HLA-B-restricted. Public TCR beta signatures provided an indication of both CMV infection and a matching HLA type. Points from the study as a whole: Summed frequency of shared TCR beta families picked out CMV carriers who also had the relevant HLA. The response measured ex vivo was dominated by TCR beta clonotypes (HLA-C-restricted and CMV-specific).

TCRdb redid the calling of the reads with MiXCR, one entry per CDR3 protein. Here the sample spans roughly 700,000 distinct CDR3 sequences, around 31% being singletons. Regarding this clonotype: The antigen is unknown.

The CDR3 runs to 18 residues. V dropped 2 bases and J dropped 2; count of bases not matched to a gene: 10. The germline V gene has CDR1 DFQATT and CDR2 SNEGSKA (reference sequence). The sample was cultured PBMCs, taken from culture after CMV antigen stimulation. The sequence was collected from a human donor in good health (CMV status not recorded). Some clones in this sample may be carry-over from other donors' samples. V is TRBV20-1 and J is TRBJ2-1; 12 nucleotides line up with TRBD2. CDR3 protein: CSARKPSGGAEAYNEQFF. The CDR3 DNA sequence: TGCAGTGCTAGAAAGCCTAGCGGGGGGGCGGAAGCCTACAATGAGCAGTTCTTC.